This passage covers 19 T cell receptor beta chains from one sample sequenced in a study of T cell repertoires in cytomegalovirus infection. Each CDR3 protein is one row after TCRdb ran MiXCR on the reads. The sample lists 640,000 or so distinct CDR3 sequences, roughly 30% occurring once. Their recognized antigens are unknown. The starting material was cultured PBMCs, obtained from culture after CMV antigen stimulation. Source of these receptors: a human donor in good health (CMV status not recorded). Some clones in this sample may be carry-over from other donors' samples.

This chain connects TRBV6-2 or TRBV6-3 to TRBJ2-7; D is possibly TRBD2 (5 bases). Trimming removed 7 bases from V and 6 bases from J, with 13 bases in between. The germline gives CDR1 MNHEY, CDR2 SVGEGT. The CDR3 spans 12 residues. CDR3 in DNA: TGTGCCAGCACCCGCCGCCGGGGCGAGCAGTACTTC. Translated: CASTRRRGEQYF.

The genes are TRBV11-2 and TRBJ1-5; 8 bases agree with TRBD1. Germline CDR1 and CDR2: SGHAT and FQNNGV. This CDR3 comprises 15 residues. Losses at the gene ends were 2 bases for V and 2 bases for J; bases not matched to a gene: 2. The CDR3 sequence is CASSLKGQGNQPQHF. CDR3 DNA sequence: TGTGCCAGCAGCTTAAAGGGACAGGGCAATCAGCCCCAGCATTTT.

This clonotype was observed many times. This chain joins TRBV20-1 and TRBJ2-1, with 10 bases lining up with TRBD2. The CDR3 spans 15 residues. The V gene end was trimmed by 0 bases and the J gene end by 6 bases; junction bases not matched to a gene: 5. CDR1 DFQATT and CDR2 SNEGSKA come from the germline V gene (reference sequence). The CDR3 protein is CSARDGTSEINEQFF. The DNA for the CDR3 is TGCAGTGCTAGAGATGGGACTAGCGAGATCAATGAGCAGTTCTTC.

The chain couples TRBV19 to TRBJ1-3; TRBD1 agrees at 9 bases. The CDR3 contains 15 residues. V dropped 6 bases and J dropped 6; count of bases not matched to a gene: 9. Germline CDR1 reads LNHDA; CDR2 reads SQIVND (reference sequence). The CDR3 is CASSRWTGASNTIYF. In DNA form, the CDR3 reads TGTGCCAGTAGCCGATGGACAGGGGCTTCAAACACCATATATTTT.

This clonotype came up many times. The chain recombines TRBV6-1 with TRBJ1-1; D is possibly TRBD1 (6 bases). Germline CDR1 reads MNHNS; CDR2 reads SASEGT. This CDR3 comprises 12 residues. Trimming shortened V by 5 bases and J by 4 bases, and 8 bases separated the two germline ends. CDR3 nucleotide sequence: TGTGCCAGCAGTAGGGGGGCCACTGAAGCTTTCTTT. Encoded protein: CASSRGATEAFF.

V usage is TRBV2 and J usage is TRBJ2-2; 7 nucleotides line up with TRBD2. V shed 8 bases and J 6 bases; nucleotides not matched to a gene: 12. Germline CDR1 SNHLY, CDR2 FYNNEI. This CDR3 region has 15 residues. For the CDR3, the DNA is TGTGCCAGCTCTCGGGAAAGCGGGGTGTCCGGGGAGCTGTTTTTT. Translation gives CASSRESGVSGELFF.

This clonotype was seen a few times. CDR3: CASSGRTSGINEQFF. CDR3 in DNA: TGTGCCAGCAGTGGACGGACTAGCGGGATCAATGAGCAGTTCTTC. V gene TRBV6-5 combines with J gene TRBJ2-1; 12 bases line up with TRBD2. Trimming cost V 5 bases and J 6 bases; bases outside gene matches: 5. The germline gives CDR1 MNHEY, CDR2 SVGAGI. The CDR3 contains 15 residues.

This clonotype came up once. CDR3 nucleotide sequence: TGTGCCAGCAGTTCCGTCGGACGGCTCTTAGTGTTTTTT. This codes for CASSSVGRLLVFF. The rearrangement links TRBV6-2 or TRBV6-3 to TRBJ1-4; no reliable D call. The CDR3 loop spans 13 amino acids. CDR1 is MNHEY and CDR2 is SVGEGT in the germline V gene. V lost 4 bases, J lost 15 bases, and 18 bases lay in between.

The J gene is TRBJ1-5, the V gene TRBV2, with 8 nucleotides matching TRBD1. The CDR3 covers 15 residues. Germline CDR1 is SNHLY and CDR2 is FYNNEI. The V segment lost 6 bases and the J segment 4 bases; nucleotides outside the gene matches: 8. The CDR3 sequence is CASSFEGQVNQPQHF. The CDR3 bases are TGTGCCAGCAGCTTTGAGGGACAGGTGAATCAGCCCCAGCATTTT.

This clonotype was counted ten times or more. V gene TRBV7-8 combines with J gene TRBJ2-1; 10 bases agree with TRBD2. The J segment lost 2 bases and the V segment lost 3 bases, leaving 7 bases of the junction unmatched. Germline V gene sequence: CDR1 SGHVS, CDR2 FQNEAQ. This CDR3 spans 17 amino acids. CDR3 sequence reads: CASSFSGRKGAYNEQFF. The CDR3 nucleotides are TGTGCCAGCAGCTTTAGCGGGAGGAAGGGGGCCTACAATGAGCAGTTCTTC.

In this sample, this clonotype turned up many times. CDR3 amino acids: CASSTSGTQPHEQFF. In nucleotides, the CDR3 is TGTGCCAGCAGTACTTCCGGGACGCAACCCCATGAGCAGTTCTTC. The chain is built from TRBV7-2 and TRBJ2-1, with D possibly called TRBD1 or TRBD2 (5 bases each). Trimming took 6 bases from V and 8 from J, leaving 20 bases between them. Germline V lookup: CDR1 SGHTA, CDR2 FQGNSA. The CDR3 is made up of 15 amino acids.

This rearrangement joins TRBV7-8 to TRBJ2-7; unclear D gene. Germline V CDR1 and CDR2: SGHVS, FQNEAQ. The V and J ends lost 0 bases and 3 bases respectively, with 9 bases between them. The CDR3 consists of 14 residues. DNA for the CDR3: TGTGCCAGCAGCTTAGCGGCACACAGCTACGAGCAGTACTTC. Translation: CASSLAAHSYEQYF.

This clonotype was observed a few times. J is TRBJ2-1 and V is TRBV6-2 or TRBV6-3, with 10 bases fitting TRBD1. CDR1 is MNHEY and CDR2 is SVGEGT in the germline V gene. This CDR3 contains 19 residues. V dropped 0 bases and J dropped 1; count of bases not matched to a gene: 9. The CDR3 DNA is TGTGCCAGCAGTTACTCAAGGGACAGGGGCTCATCGTCCTACAATGAGCAGTTCTTC. This codes for CASSYSRDRGSSSYNEQFF.

This rearrangement joins TRBV11-2 to TRBJ2-5; D unclear. V lost 1 base and J 6 bases, leaving 9 bases between the germline ends. The germline V gene encodes CDR1 SGHAT and CDR2 FQNNGV. The CDR3 is 13 amino acids. The CDR3 loop reads CASSLARMQTQYF. In nucleotides, the CDR3 is TGTGCCAGCAGCTTAGCACGGATGCAGACCCAGTACTTC. Combining the CDR3 with reference TRBV11-2 and TRBJ2-5 gives the whole variable domain EAGVAQSPRYKIIEKRQSVAFWCNPISGHATLYWYQQILGQGPKLLIQFQNNGVVDDSQLPKDRFSAERLKGVDSTLKIQPAKLEDSAVYLCASSLARMQTQYFGPGTRLLVL.

The chain couples TRBV14 to TRBJ2-3, with TRBD2 as a possible D gene (5 bases). V shed 0 bases and J shed 2 bases, with 18 bases lying between them. In germline, CDR1 is SGHDN, CDR2 FVKESK. This CDR3 comprises 18 residues. In nucleotides, the CDR3 is TGTGCCAGCAGCCAAGATCGGGGAACACGACCTTACACAGATACGCAGTATTTT. Amino acid sequence: CASSQDRGTRPYTDTQYF.

This clonotype was observed many times. The rearrangement joins TRBV7-8 to TRBJ1-2; 8 nucleotides agree with TRBD1. The CDR3 is 19 amino acids. Unmatched junction bases numbered 17, after V lost 2 bases and J lost 3 bases. The germline V gene encodes CDR1 SGHVS and CDR2 FQNEAQ. The DNA for the CDR3 is TGTGCCAGCAGCTTATCCCGGGCCCGGGTCAGGGGGCTAGACTATGGCTACACCTTC. It specifies CASSLSRARVRGLDYGYTF.

The chain employs TRBV10-3 and TRBJ1-1; D ambiguous. V was trimmed by 2 bases and J by 1 base, leaving 11 bases between them. The CDR3 totals 15 residues. In germline, CDR1 is ENHRY, CDR2 SYGVKD. The CDR3 coding sequence is TGTGCCATCAGTGAGATAAATCGTGGGAACACTGAAGCTTTCTTT. Translated, it gives CAISEINRGNTEAFF.

This clonotype was detected a few times. The rearrangement uses TRBV12-3 or TRBV12-4 and TRBJ2-5, with D uncertain. Trimming stripped 1 base from V and 10 bases from J, with 13 bases between. CDR3 length equals 13 residues. CDR3 sequence (DNA): TGTGCCAGCAGTTTAGGTGGGCCATTGGACCAGTACTTC. Protein product: CASSLGGPLDQYF.

This CDR3 is CASSYLYDQETQYF. CDR3 nucleotides: TGTGCCAGCAGTTATCTTTACGACCAAGAGACCCAGTACTTC. The rearrangement joins TRBV6-6 to TRBJ2-5; D is unclear. CDR1 and CDR2 (germline): MNHNY, SVGAGI (reference sequence). The CDR3 spans 14 residues. With 3 bases removed from V and 0 bases from J, the gap between germline ends came to 8 bases.